The rows below give T cell receptor beta chains drawn from one sample of a study of blood T cell repertoires in COVID-19. The assay was immunoSEQ multiplex PCR, and TCRdb's table has in-frame clones only and misses some. The sample consists of approximately 300,000 clones, approximately 91% of them appearing once. Sequenced sample: PBMCs or T cells enriched from blood (not recorded which). These receptors came from a woman younger than 45 who had been exposed to COVID-19. CDR3s include the opening cysteine and the closing phenylalanine or tryptophan. The D gene is left open where the match is weak. Where a row states a size, it is once, few, many or the class of an expanded clone; other rows omit it.

D	V	J	size	CDR3	DNA
TRBD1	TRBV29-1	TRBJ1-1	NA	CSVPTGSTEAFF	TGCAGCGTCCCGACAGGGAGCACTGAAGCTTTCTTT
NA	TRBV27	TRBJ2-2	NA	CASSFFRGELFF	TGTGCCAGCAGTTTTTTTCGCGGGGAGCTGTTTTTT
NA	TRBV21-1	TRBJ1-5	NA	CASSKENRPSNQPQHF	TGTGCCAGCAGCAAAGAGAACAGGCCTAGCAATCAGCCCCAGCATTTT
NA	TRBV9	TRBJ1-1	NA	CASSPLVRFPEAFF	TGTGCCAGCAGCCCATTGGTGAGGTTCCCTGAAGCTTTCTTT
NA	TRBV4-3	TRBJ1-5	NA	CASSQRVSNQPQHF	TGCGCCAGCAGCCAACGAGTTAGCAATCAGCCCCAGCATTTT
NA	TRBV6-5	TRBJ2-7	once	CASRDREGGSYEQYF	TGTGCCAGCAGGGACAGGGAGGGGGGATCCTACGAGCAGTACTTC
NA	TRBV5-1	TRBJ1-1	once	CASSSLGGRSNTEAFF	TGCGCCAGCAGCTCACTCGGGGGGCGGTCCAACACTGAAGCTTTCTTT
TRBD1	TRBV5-5	TRBJ1-2	NA	CASSTWLSTGALQGYTF	TGTGCCAGCAGCACCTGGCTATCCACAGGGGCTCTCCAGGGCTACACCTTC
NA	TRBV15	TRBJ1-1	NA	CATSRASGFPDTEAFF	TGTGCCACCAGCAGGGCATCAGGGTTCCCAGACACTGAAGCTTTCTTT
TRBD2	TRBV5-1	TRBJ2-2	NA	CASSPLGLAGGPITGELFF	TGCGCCAGCAGCCCCCTGGGACTAGCGGGGGGGCCGATCACCGGGGAGCTGTTTTTT